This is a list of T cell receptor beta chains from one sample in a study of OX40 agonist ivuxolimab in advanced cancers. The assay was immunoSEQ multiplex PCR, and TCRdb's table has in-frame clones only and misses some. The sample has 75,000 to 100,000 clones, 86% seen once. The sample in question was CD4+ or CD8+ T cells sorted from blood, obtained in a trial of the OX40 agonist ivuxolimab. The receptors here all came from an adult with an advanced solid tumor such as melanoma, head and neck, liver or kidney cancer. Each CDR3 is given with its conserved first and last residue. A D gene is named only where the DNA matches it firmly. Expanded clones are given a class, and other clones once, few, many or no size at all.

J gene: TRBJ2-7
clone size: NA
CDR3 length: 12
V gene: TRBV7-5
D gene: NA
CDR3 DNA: TGTGCCAGCAGCTTAGTGGGGCACGAGCAGTACTTC
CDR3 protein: CASSLVGHEQYF

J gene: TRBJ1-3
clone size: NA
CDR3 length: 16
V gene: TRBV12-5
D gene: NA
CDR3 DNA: TGTGCTAGTGGTTTGGGCCAGGGGATCTCTGGAAACACCATATATTTT
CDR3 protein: CASGLGQGISGNTIYF

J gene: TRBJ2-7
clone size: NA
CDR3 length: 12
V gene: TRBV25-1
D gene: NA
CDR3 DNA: TGTGCCAGCAGTGGAGAGGGTTACGAGCAGTACTTC
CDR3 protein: CASSGEGYEQYF

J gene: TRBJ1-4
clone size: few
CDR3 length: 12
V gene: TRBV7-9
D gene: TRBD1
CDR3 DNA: TGTGCCAGCAGCTTAGACAGGGGGCGTCCGTTTTTT
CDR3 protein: CASSLDRGRPFF

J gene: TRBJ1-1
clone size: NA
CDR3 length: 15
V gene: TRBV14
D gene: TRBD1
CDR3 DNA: TGTGCCAGCAGCTACTTACAGGGGGCTGACACTGAAGCTTTCTTT
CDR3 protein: CASSYLQGADTEAFF

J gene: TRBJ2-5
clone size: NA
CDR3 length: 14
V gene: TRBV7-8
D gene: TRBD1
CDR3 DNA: TGTGCCAGCAGCTTCCAGACAGGGGGGAGTGCCCAGTACTTC
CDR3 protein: CASSFQTGGSAQYF

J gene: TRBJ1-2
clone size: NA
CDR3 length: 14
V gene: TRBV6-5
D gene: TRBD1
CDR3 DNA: TGTGCCAGCAGTAGGGACAGGGGGCGCGGGGGCTACACCTTC
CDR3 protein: CASSRDRGRGGYTF

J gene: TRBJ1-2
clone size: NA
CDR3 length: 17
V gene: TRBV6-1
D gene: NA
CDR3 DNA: TGTGCCAGCAGTGAGGGGTGGAGGTCTAGCCCAGGGTATGGCTACACCTTC
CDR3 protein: CASSEGWRSSPGYGYTF

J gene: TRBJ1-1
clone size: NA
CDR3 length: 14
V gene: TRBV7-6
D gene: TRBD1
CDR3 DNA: TGTGCCAGCACCCCAGGGGGGAGGAGCACTGAAGCTTTCTTT
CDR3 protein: CASTPGGRSTEAFF

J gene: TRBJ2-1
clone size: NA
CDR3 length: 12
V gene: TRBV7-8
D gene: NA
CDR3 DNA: TGTGCCAGCAGCTCGCTGACGAGGGAGCAGTTCTTC
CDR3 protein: CASSSLTREQFF

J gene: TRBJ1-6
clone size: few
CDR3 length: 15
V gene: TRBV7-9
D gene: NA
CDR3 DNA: TGTGCCAGCAGCTTAGGGGCCGAAGTTAGTTCACCCCTCCACTTT
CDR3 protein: CASSLGAEVSSPLHF

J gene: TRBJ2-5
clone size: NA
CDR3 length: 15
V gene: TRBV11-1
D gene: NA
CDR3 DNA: TGTGCCAGCAGCGAGGGGACTCCCCTTAGGGAGACCCAGTACTTC
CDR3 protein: CASSEGTPLRETQYF